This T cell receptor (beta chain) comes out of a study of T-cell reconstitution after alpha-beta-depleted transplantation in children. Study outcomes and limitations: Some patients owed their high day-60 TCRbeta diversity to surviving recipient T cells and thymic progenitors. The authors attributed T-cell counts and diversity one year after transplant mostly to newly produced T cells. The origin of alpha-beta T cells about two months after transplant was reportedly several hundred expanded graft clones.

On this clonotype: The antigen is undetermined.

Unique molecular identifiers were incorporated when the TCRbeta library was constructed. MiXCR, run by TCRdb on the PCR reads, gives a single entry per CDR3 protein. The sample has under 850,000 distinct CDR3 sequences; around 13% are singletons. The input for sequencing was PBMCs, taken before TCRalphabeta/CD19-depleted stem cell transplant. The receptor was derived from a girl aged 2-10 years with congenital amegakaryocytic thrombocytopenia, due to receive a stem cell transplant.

DNA of the CDR3: TGTGCCTGGAGTGTATCAACTGCCGGGGAGCTGTTTTTT. This sequence encodes CAWSVSTAGELFF. The genes are TRBV30 and TRBJ2-2; unclear D gene. Germline lookup yields CDR1 GTSNPN and CDR2 SVGIG (reference sequence). This CDR3 has 13 amino acids. With 0 bases removed from V and 6 bases from J, the gap between germline ends came to 8 bases.